These T cell receptor beta chains were read from a single sample in a study of immune cell composition in non-small cell lung cancer. Produced via immunoSEQ multiplex PCR; TCRdb's table is partial and in-frame only. The sample includes several thousand clones, about two thirds of them seen just once. The sample comprised non-adjacent lung tissue. These receptors were taken from a human donor with non-small cell lung cancer. The CDR3 runs from the conserved cysteine through the conserved F or W. D genes are given only for firm matches. A row's size may be missing; if present it is once, few, many or a size class.

D: NA
V: TRBV2
J: TRBJ1-2
size: NA
DNA: TGTGCCAGCGGGCAGACCTATGGCTACACCTTC
CDR3: CASGQTYGYTF

D: NA
V: TRBV6-1
J: TRBJ2-7
size: medium-sized
DNA: TGTGCCAGCAGTGAATACATCATCGAGCAGTACTTC
CDR3: CASSEYIIEQYF

D: TRBD2
V: TRBV15
J: TRBJ2-7
size: NA
DNA: TGTGCCACCAGCAGGGGACTTCGGGGGGGCTACGAGCAGTACTTC
CDR3: CATSRGLRGGYEQYF

D: NA
V: TRBV10-3
J: TRBJ1-5
size: few
DNA: TGTGCCATCAGTGGAGCGCCCGCAGGGGATAGCAATCAGCCCCAGCATTTT
CDR3: CAISGAPAGDSNQPQHF

D: TRBD1
V: TRBV6-1
J: TRBJ1-5
size: NA
DNA: TGTGCCAGCAGTGGGGACAGGGGGAACTATCAGCCCCAGCATTTT
CDR3: CASSGDRGNYQPQHF

D: NA
V: TRBV19
J: TRBJ2-1
size: NA
DNA: TGTGCCAGTAGAGCTGCGGGCTTCGCTAACGATGAGCAGTTCTTC
CDR3: CASRAAGFANDEQFF

D: TRBD1
V: TRBV6-5
J: TRBJ2-7
size: NA
DNA: TGTGCCAGCAGTCCGAGGACAGGGTTGGACGAGCAGTACTTC
CDR3: CASSPRTGLDEQYF

D: NA
V: TRBV5-4
J: TRBJ2-1
size: NA
DNA: TGTGCCAGCAGCTTGGTGTTATCCTCAGGGGCCTCCTACAATGAGCAGTTCTTC
CDR3: CASSLVLSSGASYNEQFF

D: NA
V: TRBV6-5
J: TRBJ1-5
size: NA
DNA: TGTGCCAGCACCGAAGGGGGGGGGATCAGTCAGCCCCAGCATTTT
CDR3: CASTEGGGISQPQHF

D: NA
V: TRBV28
J: TRBJ1-1
size: NA
DNA: TGTGCCAGCAGTCCTGGGACATCCTCTGAAGCTTTCTTT
CDR3: CASSPGTSSEAFF

D: TRBD1
V: TRBV5-1
J: TRBJ1-1
size: NA
DNA: TGCGCCAGCAGCTTGGCCTCGAGGCGCGAGGGGGCGCGGACTGAAGCTTTCTTT
CDR3: CASSLASRREGARTEAFF

D: NA
V: TRBV18
J: TRBJ1-2
size: NA
DNA: TGTGCCAGCTCACCAAGATCGGGCAGGGCCGGTGGCTACACCTTC
CDR3: CASSPRSGRAGGYTF

D: NA
V: TRBV14
J: TRBJ1-1
size: NA
DNA: TGTGCCAGCAGGCAAAGTAGCGGTACTGAAGCTTTCTTT
CDR3: CASRQSSGTEAFF

D: TRBD1
V: TRBV29-1
J: TRBJ1-1
size: NA
DNA: TGCAGCGTTATTAAGACAGGGATGAACACTGAAGCTTTCTTT
CDR3: CSVIKTGMNTEAFF

D: NA
V: TRBV18
J: TRBJ2-7
size: NA
DNA: TGTGCCAGCTCACCAATCCGGGGAGCGAGCTACGAGCAGTACTTC
CDR3: CASSPIRGASYEQYF

D: NA
V: TRBV4-3
J: TRBJ1-1
size: NA
DNA: TGCGCCAGCAGCCATCCCGACAGGCCCCTTGAAGCTTTCTTT
CDR3: CASSHPDRPLEAFF

D: TRBD1
V: TRBV5-4
J: TRBJ1-1
size: NA
DNA: TGTGCCAGCAGCATATTGACAGGGGTGGGAACTGAAGCTTTCTTT
CDR3: CASSILTGVGTEAFF

D: TRBD1
V: TRBV6-6
J: TRBJ2-7
size: NA
DNA: TGTGCCAGCATTACAGGACAGGGTACCTACGAGCAGTACTTC
CDR3: CASITGQGTYEQYF

D: TRBD1
V: TRBV19
J: TRBJ2-3
size: NA
DNA: TGTGCCAGTAGTAAAACAGGGGAAGATACGCAGTATTTT
CDR3: CASSKTGEDTQYF

D: NA
V: TRBV5-8
J: TRBJ2-7
size: NA
DNA: TGTGCCAGCAGCTTGGGACACCTATACGAGCAGTACTTC
CDR3: CASSLGHLYEQYF

D: TRBD1
V: TRBV7-3
J: TRBJ1-2
size: NA
DNA: TGTGCCAGCAGCTTCCTGACAGGGGGCGCCGACTATGGCTACACCTTC
CDR3: CASSFLTGGADYGYTF

D: NA
V: TRBV6-1
J: TRBJ2-2
size: NA
DNA: TGTGCCAGTAAAACCGGGACTTCGAACACCGGGGAGCTGTTTTTT
CDR3: CASKTGTSNTGELFF

D: NA
V: TRBV11-3
J: TRBJ2-1
size: NA
DNA: TGTGCCAGCAGCTTAGTCGGGGGAAGGGAGCAGTTCTTC
CDR3: CASSLVGGREQFF

D: NA
V: TRBV27
J: TRBJ1-6
size: NA
DNA: TGTGCCAGCAGTCCAAACGGTGGGAGCTCCTATAATTCACCCCTCCACTTT
CDR3: CASSPNGGSSYNSPLHF

D: NA
V: TRBV5-4
J: TRBJ2-7
size: NA
DNA: TGTGCCAGCAGCAGTATGACAGGCCCGCTATTCTCCTACGAGCAGTACTTC
CDR3: CASSSMTGPLFSYEQYF

D: TRBD1
V: TRBV28
J: TRBJ1-2
size: NA
DNA: TGTGCCAGCAGTCACCAGGGGGCGGGTGAATATGGCTACACCTTC
CDR3: CASSHQGAGEYGYTF

D: NA
V: TRBV5-1
J: TRBJ2-3
size: NA
DNA: TGCGCCAGCAGCCTCCCCCTTTTAAGCGCGGCAGATACGCAGTATTTT
CDR3: CASSLPLLSAADTQYF

D: NA
V: TRBV5-1
J: TRBJ1-6
size: NA
DNA: TGCGCCAGCAGCTTGGACCCCGGGAGGGGCGGAGGCTCACCCCTCCACTTT
CDR3: CASSLDPGRGGGSPLHF

D: TRBD2
V: TRBV10-3
J: TRBJ2-2
size: few
DNA: TGTGCCATCAGTGAGTCTAGCGGGGGGAACACCGGGGAGCTGTTTTTT
CDR3: CAISESSGGNTGELFF

D: TRBD1
V: TRBV27
J: TRBJ1-2
size: NA
DNA: TGTGCCAGCAGTCCCGGACAGGGACGGGGCTACACCTTC
CDR3: CASSPGQGRGYTF

D: NA
V: TRBV7-9
J: TRBJ1-4
size: NA
DNA: TGTGCCAGCAGCTCCGACAGTTCAACTAATGAAAAACTGTTTTTT
CDR3: CASSSDSSTNEKLFF

D: NA
V: TRBV6-1
J: TRBJ2-3
size: NA
DNA: TGTGCCAGCAGTGAAATAAGCACAGATACGCAGTATTTT
CDR3: CASSEISTDTQYF

D: TRBD1
V: TRBV5-1
J: TRBJ2-1
size: NA
DNA: TGCGCCAGCAGCGTCGCCGGGACAGGTATCACCTACAATGAGCAGTTCTTC
CDR3: CASSVAGTGITYNEQFF

D: TRBD2
V: TRBV19
J: TRBJ2-5
size: NA
DNA: TGTGCCAGTAGTTTCAGCGGGGGGGCCGGAGAGACCCAGTACTTC
CDR3: CASSFSGGAGETQYF

D: TRBD2
V: TRBV18
J: TRBJ2-1
size: NA
DNA: TGTGCCAGCTCACCGGGGACTAGCGGGGGCAATGAGCAGTTCTTC
CDR3: CASSPGTSGGNEQFF

D: NA
V: TRBV4-3
J: TRBJ1-4
size: few
DNA: TGCGCCAGCAGCCAAGATTTGCCAGGGACTTATACAACTAATGAAAAACTGTTTTTT
CDR3: CASSQDLPGTYTTNEKLFF

D: NA
V: TRBV27
J: TRBJ1-1
size: NA
DNA: TGTGCCAGCAGTTTATTACGGGAGTACACTGAAGCTTTCTTT
CDR3: CASSLLREYTEAFF

D: TRBD1
V: TRBV9
J: TRBJ2-7
size: NA
DNA: TGTGCCAGCAGCGTCACCGGGACAGCCTACGAGCAGTACTTC
CDR3: CASSVTGTAYEQYF

D: NA
V: TRBV29-1
J: TRBJ1-1
size: NA
DNA: TGCAGCGTTCCCCCAGCTGGGGCAGGCGGCTGGGATGGTGAAGCTTTCTTT
CDR3: CSVPPAGAGGWDGEAFF

D: NA
V: TRBV7-3
J: TRBJ2-5
size: NA
DNA: TGTGCCAGCAGCTTAACTGGCCCCGACACGACCCAGTACTTC
CDR3: CASSLTGPDTTQYF

D: NA
V: TRBV11-2
J: TRBJ2-5
size: NA
DNA: TGTGCCAGCAGCTTAGTACCTAGCGAGCAGACCCAGTACTTC
CDR3: CASSLVPSEQTQYF

D: TRBD1
V: TRBV25-1
J: TRBJ1-6
size: NA
DNA: TGTGCCAGCAGTGAATATCTGACAGGGTATAATTCACCCCTCCACTTT
CDR3: CASSEYLTGYNSPLHF